This T cell receptor beta chain is drawn from a study of T cells in Graves' hyperthyroidism and ophthalmopathy. Graves' hyperthyroidism is called stable when ophthalmopathy does not progress within 18 months. Newly diagnosed hyperthyroidism patients aged 18 to 65 years had disease lasting under 2 months. Study findings and constraints: Researchers report that a 13 V-J model separated ophthalmopathy from stable hyperthyroidism. Most thyroid clonotypes that were expanded above 0.001 also turned up in blood.

This clonotype was recorded at least ten times. What it binds is unknown. The investigators amplified TCR beta CDR3 regions from RNA transcripts. Using the HTBI primer set, a first-round RT-PCR was run on the TCR CDR3. TCRdb redid the calling of the multiplex PCR reads with MiXCR, one entry per CDR3 protein. The sample consists of about 360,000 distinct CDR3 sequences, roughly an eighth of them appearing once. The sequence was obtained from a woman between 18 and 29 years old with Graves' hyperthyroidism. Input material: blood.

The CDR3 spells CASSRSGTSPGELFF. The CDR3 region has the DNA TGTGCCAGCAGCCGATCCGGGACTAGCCCCGGGGAGCTGTTTTTT. The chain employs TRBV11-3 and TRBJ2-2; 9 bases map to TRBD2. Trimming took 5 bases from V and 6 from J; bases not matched to a gene: 7. The CDR3 is 15 amino acids. Germline CDR1 reads SGHNT; CDR2 reads YENEEA.